The 6 T cell receptor beta chains below come from one sample, sequenced in a study of T cell repertoires in cytomegalovirus infection. TCRdb recomputed calls from the reads with MiXCR, one row per CDR3 protein. The sample gives a few hundred thousand distinct CDR3 sequences, 35% to 50% of which show up once; around 50% is in the top ten. These receptors are not linked to any known antigen. This specimen consisted of cultured PBMCs, obtained from culture after CMV antigen stimulation. The source is a human donor in good health (CMV status not recorded). Some clones in this sample may be carry-over from other donors' samples.

This chain uses TRBV28 with TRBJ2-7; weak D call: TRBD1 (7 bases). The germline gives CDR1 MDHEN, CDR2 SYDVKM. This CDR3 has 16 residues. V shed 1 base and J shed 3 bases, with 16 bases lying between them. The CDR3 DNA reads TGTGCCAGCAGTTTATTAGGCGGGACAGCCCTCTACGAGCAGTACTTC. This translates into CASSLLGGTALYEQYF.

V and J are TRBV20-1 and TRBJ2-1; TRBD2 might be the D (5 bases). The CDR3 loop spans 15 amino acids. Trimming removed 0 bases from V and 6 bases from J, with 15 bases in between. Germline assignment: CDR1 DFQATT and CDR2 SNEGSKA (reference sequence). This chain's CDR3 is CSARDMRLASNEQFF. In DNA form, the CDR3 reads TGCAGTGCTAGAGATATGCGGCTAGCTTCCAATGAGCAGTTCTTC.

CDR3 bases: TGTGCCAGCAGTTACGAATGGGGGCGGGCTGAAGCTTTCTTT. Amino acids: CASSYEWGRAEAFF. The chain combines TRBV6-8 with TRBJ1-1; D is possibly TRBD1 (6 bases). Trimming removed 2 bases at V and 6 bases at J, with 13 bases between. There are 14 residues in the CDR3. Looked up from germline, CDR1 is MNHGY and CDR2 is SAAAGT.

The chain employs TRBV20-1 and TRBJ1-5; TRBD1 matches 7 bases. V shed 6 bases and J 4 bases; nucleotides not matched to a gene: 6. This CDR3 spans 13 amino acids. Germline assignment: CDR1 DFQATT and CDR2 SNEGSKA (reference sequence). The chain's CDR3 is CSAAGGPNQPQHF. The DNA for the CDR3 is TGCAGTGCCGCAGGGGGACCTAATCAGCCCCAGCATTTT.

A note on this clonotype: Because the CDR3's place on the DNA is in doubt, the DNA is left out and the CDR3 is given as listed by TCRdb. CDR3 residues: CISVPEAQLTGQAFGGDQPQHF. This chain connects TRBV7-5 to TRBJ1-5; the D segment call TRBD1 is taken from the table without a DNA check. TRBV7-5 is a pseudogene. The CDR3 is 22 residues long, counting both termini.

This clonotype was counted a single time. V and J are TRBV19 and TRBJ1-4; the match to TRBD1 covers 7 bases. V was pared by 5 bases and J by 10 bases, with 4 bases of the junction left unmatched. Germline values: CDR1 LNHDA, CDR2 SQIVND (reference sequence). CDR3 size: 12 residues. CDR3 region: CASSAPGGKLFF. CDR3 bases: TGTGCCAGTAGTGCCCCAGGGGGAAAACTGTTTTTT.